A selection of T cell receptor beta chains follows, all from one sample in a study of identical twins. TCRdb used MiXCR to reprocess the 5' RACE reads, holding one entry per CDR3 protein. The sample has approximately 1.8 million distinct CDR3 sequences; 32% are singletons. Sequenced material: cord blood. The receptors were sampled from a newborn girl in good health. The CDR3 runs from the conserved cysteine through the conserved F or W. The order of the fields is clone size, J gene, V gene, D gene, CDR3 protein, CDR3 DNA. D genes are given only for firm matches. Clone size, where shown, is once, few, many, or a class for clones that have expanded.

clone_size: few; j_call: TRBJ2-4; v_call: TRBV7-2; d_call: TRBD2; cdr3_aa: CASSFSTSATKNIQYF; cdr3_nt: TGTGCCAGCAGCTTTTCGACTAGCGCAACCAAAAACATTCAGTACTTC
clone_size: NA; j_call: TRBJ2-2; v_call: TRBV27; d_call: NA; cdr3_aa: CASSRPGRTGELFF; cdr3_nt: TGTGCCAGCAGTCGACCGGGCCGCACCGGGGAGCTGTTTTTT
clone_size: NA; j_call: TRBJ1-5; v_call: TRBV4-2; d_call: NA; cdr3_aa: CASSQDLSGYNQPQHF; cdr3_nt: TGTGCCAGCAGCCAAGATCTGAGTGGATACAATCAGCCCCAGCATTTT
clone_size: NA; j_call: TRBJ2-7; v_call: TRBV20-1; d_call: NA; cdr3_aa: CSARDRNGTIYEQYF; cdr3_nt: TGCAGTGCTAGAGACCGGAACGGGACAATCTACGAGCAGTACTTC
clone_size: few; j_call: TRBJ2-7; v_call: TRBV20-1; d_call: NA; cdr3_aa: CSASDKGYGAQYF; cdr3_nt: TGCAGTGCTAGCGATAAGGGTTATGGGGCCCAGTACTTC
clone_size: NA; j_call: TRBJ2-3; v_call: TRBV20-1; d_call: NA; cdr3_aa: CSARRGTGADTQYF; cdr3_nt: TGCAGTGCTAGGAGGGGAACAGGAGCGGATACGCAGTATTTT
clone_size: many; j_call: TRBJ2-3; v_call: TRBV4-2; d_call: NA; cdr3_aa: CASSQGGSDYHTDTQYF; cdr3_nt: TGTGCCAGCAGCCAAGGAGGTTCGGACTACCACACAGATACGCAGTATTTT
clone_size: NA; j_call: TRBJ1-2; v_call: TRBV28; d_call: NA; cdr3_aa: CASSPTAVLYGYTF; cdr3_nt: TGTGCCAGCAGCCCGACGGCAGTGCTCTATGGCTACACCTTC
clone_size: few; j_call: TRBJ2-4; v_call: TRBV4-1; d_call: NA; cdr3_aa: CASSQVGRAAKNIQYF; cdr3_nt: TGCGCCAGCAGCCAAGTGGGCAGGGCGGCCAAAAACATTCAGTACTTC
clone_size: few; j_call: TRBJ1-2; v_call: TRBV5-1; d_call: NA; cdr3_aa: CASSLGGSPLDYGYTF; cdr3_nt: TGCGCCAGCAGCTTGGGAGGGAGCCCGCTGGACTATGGCTACACCTTC
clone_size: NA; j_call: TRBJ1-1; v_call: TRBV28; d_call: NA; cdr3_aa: CASSRPRVGAFF; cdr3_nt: TGTGCCAGCAGCCGCCCCAGGGTAGGGGCTTTCTTT
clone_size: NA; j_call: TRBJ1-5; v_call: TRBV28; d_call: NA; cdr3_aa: CASSFRRQLYSNQPQHF; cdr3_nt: TGTGCCAGCAGTTTCCGCAGACAGTTGTATAGCAATCAGCCCCAGCATTTT
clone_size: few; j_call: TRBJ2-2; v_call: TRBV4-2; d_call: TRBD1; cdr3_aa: CASSHGQGARELFF; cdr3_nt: TGTGCCAGCAGCCATGGACAGGGCGCCCGGGAGCTGTTTTTT
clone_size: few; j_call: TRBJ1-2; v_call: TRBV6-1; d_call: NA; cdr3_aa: CASSSTPAPNYGYTF; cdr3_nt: TGTGCCAGCAGTTCGACACCTGCTCCTAACTATGGCTACACCTTC
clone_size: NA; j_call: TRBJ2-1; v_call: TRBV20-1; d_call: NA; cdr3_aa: CSAPRTGNGEFF; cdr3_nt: TGCAGTGCTCCACGGACTGGGAATGGCGAGTTCTTC
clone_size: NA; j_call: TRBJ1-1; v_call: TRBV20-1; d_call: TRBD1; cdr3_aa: CSALGQGRAEAFF; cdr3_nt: TGCAGTGCCCTAGGACAGGGGAGGGCTGAAGCTTTCTTT
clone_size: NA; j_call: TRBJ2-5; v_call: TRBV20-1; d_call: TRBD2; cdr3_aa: CSAPLAGEGETQYF; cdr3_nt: TGCAGTGCTCCGCTAGCGGGAGAGGGAGAGACCCAGTACTTC
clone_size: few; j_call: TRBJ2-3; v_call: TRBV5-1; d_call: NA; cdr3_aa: CASTNDTQYF; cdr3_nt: TGCGCCAGCACGAATGATACGCAGTATTTT
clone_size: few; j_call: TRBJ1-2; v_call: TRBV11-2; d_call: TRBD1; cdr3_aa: CASSPRTGGDGYTF; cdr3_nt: TGTGCCAGCAGCCCACGGACAGGGGGCGATGGCTACACCTTC
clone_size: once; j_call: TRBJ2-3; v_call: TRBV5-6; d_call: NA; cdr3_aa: CARSLTLIRTTGTDTQYF; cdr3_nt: TGTGCCAGAAGCTTGACCCTGATCCGGACCACTGGCACAGATACGCAGTATTTT
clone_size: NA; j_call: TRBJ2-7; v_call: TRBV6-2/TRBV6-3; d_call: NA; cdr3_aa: CASSYLGVRREQYF; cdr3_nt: TGTGCCAGCAGTTACCTAGGGGTCCGTCGCGAGCAGTACTTC
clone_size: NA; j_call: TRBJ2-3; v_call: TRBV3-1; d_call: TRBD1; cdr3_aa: CAPRDSPTGTDTQYF; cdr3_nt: TGTGCTCCCAGGGACAGCCCAACGGGCACAGATACGCAGTATTTT
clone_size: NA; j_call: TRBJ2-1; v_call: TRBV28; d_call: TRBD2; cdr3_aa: CASSSSGGLPYNEQFF; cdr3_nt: TGTGCCAGCAGTTCTAGCGGGGGATTACCCTACAATGAGCAGTTCTTC
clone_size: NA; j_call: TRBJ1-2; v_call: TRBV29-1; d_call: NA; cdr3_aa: CRVEYNSGTANYGYTF; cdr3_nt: TGCAGGGTTGAATATAACTCAGGGACGGCTAACTATGGCTACACCTTC
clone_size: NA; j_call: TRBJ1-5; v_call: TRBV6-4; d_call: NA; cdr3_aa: CASSAEGGYNQPQHF; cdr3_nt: TGTGCCAGCAGTGCAGAAGGCGGTTACAATCAGCCCCAGCATTTT
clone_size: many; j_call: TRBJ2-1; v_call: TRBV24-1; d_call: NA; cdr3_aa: CATSDGGAYNEQFF; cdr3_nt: TGTGCCACCAGTGATGGGGGCGCCTACAATGAGCAGTTCTTC
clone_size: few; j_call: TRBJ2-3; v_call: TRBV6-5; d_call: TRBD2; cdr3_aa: CASSYEAGVSDTQYF; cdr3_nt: TGTGCCAGCAGTTACGAGGCGGGAGTGTCGGATACGCAGTATTTT
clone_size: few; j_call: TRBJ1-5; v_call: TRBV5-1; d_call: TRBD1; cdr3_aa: CASSLFPGQGKANQPQHF; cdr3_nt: TGCGCCAGCAGCTTGTTCCCGGGACAGGGAAAGGCTAATCAGCCCCAGCATTTT
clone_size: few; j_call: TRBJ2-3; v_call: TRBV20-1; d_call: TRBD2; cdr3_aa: CSASGRNYRASTDTQYF; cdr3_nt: TGCAGTGCTAGCGGGAGGAACTATCGGGCAAGCACAGATACGCAGTATTTT
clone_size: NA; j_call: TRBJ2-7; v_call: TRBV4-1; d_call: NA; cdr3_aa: CASSQDRTVSAYEQYF; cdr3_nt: TGCGCCAGCAGCCAAGATAGGACAGTTTCGGCCTACGAGCAGTACTTC
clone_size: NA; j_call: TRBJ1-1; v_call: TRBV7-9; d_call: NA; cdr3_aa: CASSLEVGHTEAFF; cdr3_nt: TGTGCCAGCAGCTTAGAGGTGGGGCACACTGAAGCTTTCTTT
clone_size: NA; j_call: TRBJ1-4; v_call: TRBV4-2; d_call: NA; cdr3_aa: CASSQELGLTNEKLFF; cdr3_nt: TGTGCCAGCAGCCAAGAGTTGGGGCTTACTAATGAAAAACTGTTTTTT
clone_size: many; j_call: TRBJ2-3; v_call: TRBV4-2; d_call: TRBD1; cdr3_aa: CASSQVLGQASSTDTQYF; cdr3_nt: TGTGCCAGCAGCCAAGTCCTTGGACAGGCTTCTAGCACAGATACGCAGTATTTT
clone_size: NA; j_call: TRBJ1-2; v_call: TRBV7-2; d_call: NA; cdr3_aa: CASSLELIRDRYGYTF; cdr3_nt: TGTGCCAGCAGCTTAGAACTGATCAGGGATCGCTATGGCTACACCTTC
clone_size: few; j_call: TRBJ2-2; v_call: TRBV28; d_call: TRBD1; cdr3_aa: CASSFGTGNTGELFF; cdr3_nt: TGTGCCAGCAGTTTCGGGACAGGGAACACCGGGGAGCTGTTTTTT
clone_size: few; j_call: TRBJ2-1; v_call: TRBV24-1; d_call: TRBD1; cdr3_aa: CATSDPRQGSNEQFF; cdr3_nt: TGTGCCACCAGTGATCCTCGACAGGGGAGCAATGAGCAGTTCTTC
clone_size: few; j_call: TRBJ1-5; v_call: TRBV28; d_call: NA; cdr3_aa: CASSFRVLKPQHF; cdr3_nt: TGTGCCAGCAGTTTTCGGGTCCTCAAGCCCCAGCATTTT
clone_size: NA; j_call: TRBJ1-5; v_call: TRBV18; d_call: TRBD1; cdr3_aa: CASSPSTGDQPQHF; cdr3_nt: TGTGCCAGCTCACCTTCGACAGGGGATCAGCCCCAGCATTTT
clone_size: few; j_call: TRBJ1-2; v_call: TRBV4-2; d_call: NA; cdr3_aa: CASSPDSWGYTF; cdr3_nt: TGTGCCAGCAGCCCGGACTCTTGGGGCTACACCTTC
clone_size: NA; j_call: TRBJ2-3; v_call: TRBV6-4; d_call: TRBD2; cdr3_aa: CASSVISGAHTDTQYF; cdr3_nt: TGTGCCAGCAGTGTCATTAGCGGGGCCCACACAGATACGCAGTATTTT
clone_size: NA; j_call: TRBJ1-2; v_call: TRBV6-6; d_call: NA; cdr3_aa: CASSAPRERLNGYTF; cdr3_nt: TGTGCCAGCAGTGCCCCCCGGGAGCGACTTAATGGCTACACCTTC
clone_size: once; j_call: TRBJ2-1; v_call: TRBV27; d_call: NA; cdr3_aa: CASTTYLSTGYNKQFF; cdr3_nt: TGTGCCAGCACCACCTACCTCAGCACAGGCTACAATAAGCAGTTCTTC
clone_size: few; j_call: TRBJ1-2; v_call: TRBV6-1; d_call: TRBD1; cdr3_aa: CASSEIRDRGDRGYGYTF; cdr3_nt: TGTGCCAGCAGTGAAATCCGGGACAGGGGAGATCGGGGCTATGGCTACACCTTC
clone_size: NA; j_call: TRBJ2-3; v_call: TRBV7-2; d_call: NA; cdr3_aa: CASSLVRQISTDTQYF; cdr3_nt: TGTGCCAGCAGCTTAGTCAGGCAGATTAGCACAGATACGCAGTATTTT